A single sample is the source of the 2 T cell receptor beta chains below, sequenced in a study of T cell repertoires in cytomegalovirus infection. TCRdb redid the calling of the reads with MiXCR, one entry per CDR3 protein. The sample carries about 240,000 distinct CDR3 sequences, 6% to 8% recorded once. Sequenced sample: PBMCs. These receptors all come from a human donor in good health (CMV status not recorded). Some clones in this sample may be carry-over from other donors' samples.

This clonotype has ten or more counts. The V and J genes are TRBV6-1 and TRBJ2-7, with D possibly TRBD1 on 7 matching bases. In germline, CDR1 is MNHNS, CDR2 SASEGT. This CDR3 is built from 14 residues. The V gene lost 5 bases and the J gene lost 3 bases, with 14 bases spanning the gap. The CDR3 reads CASSRGQTSYEQYF. The CDR3 DNA reads TGTGCCAGCAGTCGGGGACAGACTAGCTACGAGCAGTACTTC.

This clonotype has only one observation. It may be a read error: a sequence one base away is much more abundant. Because it lacks the conserved phenylalanine or tryptophan at the end, this CDR3 is likely a read error. V gene TRBV6-2 or TRBV6-3 combines with J gene TRBJ2-7; no clear D. V was pared by 4 bases and J by 6 bases, with 10 bases between. Germline assignment: CDR1 MNHEY and CDR2 SVGEGT. This CDR3 spans 12 amino acids. DNA of the CDR3: TGTGCCAGCAGTTCGGGTTCCGGCGAGCAGTACATC. Translating gives CASSSGSGEQYI.